A selection of T cell receptor beta chains follows, all from one sample in a study of CD8+CD57+ T cells in acquired aplastic anemia. TCRdb reprocessed the reads via MiXCR and lists one record per CDR3 protein. There are some 47,000 distinct CDR3 sequences in the sample; around two thirds occur only once, and 30% to 40% lies in the top ten. The sample taken for sequencing was sorted CD4+, CD8+, or CD8+CD57+ T cells (not recorded which) from PBMCs. The receptors come from a human donor in good health, serving as a control. The CDR3 runs from the conserved cysteine through the conserved F or W. Fields, in order: J gene, V gene, clone size, D gene, CDR3 protein, CDR3 DNA. D genes are given only for firm matches. Part of the rows lack a size; the others show once, few, many or a class for expanded clones.

TRBJ2-3	TRBV11-1	few	TRBD1	CASSADRDREGDTQYF	TGTGCCAGCAGCGCCGACCGGGACAGGGAAGGAGATACGCAGTATTTT
TRBJ1-6	TRBV7-6	NA	NA	CASRQGLNSPLHF	TGTGCCAGCAGGCAGGGTTTGAATTCACCCCTCCACTTT
TRBJ2-7	TRBV6-1	many	NA	CASSEVEVSEQYF	TGTGCCAGCAGTGAAGTGGAAGTCTCCGAGCAGTACTTC
TRBJ2-7	TRBV15	NA	NA	CATSRDKRLPYEQYF	TGTGCCACCAGCAGAGATAAGCGTCTTCCCTACGAGCAGTACTTC
TRBJ2-7	TRBV10-3	few	NA	CAISAGTAYEQYF	TGTGCCATCAGCGCGGGGACAGCCTACGAGCAGTACTTC
TRBJ2-7	TRBV3-1	many	NA	CASGSPRGAYEQYF	TGTGCCAGCGGCTCCCCCCGAGGGGCCTACGAGCAGTACTTC
TRBJ2-1	TRBV6-5	many	NA	CASSSSDYNEQFF	TGTGCCAGCAGTTCCTCGGACTACAATGAGCAGTTCTTC
TRBJ1-1	TRBV28	many	NA	CASSSLRKRGTDTEAFF	TGTGCCAGCAGTTCACTCCGGAAGAGGGGGACGGACACTGAAGCTTTCTTT
TRBJ2-1	TRBV7-6	NA	TRBD2	CASSLGAGGHNEQFF	TGTGCCAGCAGCTTAGGAGCGGGGGGGCACAATGAGCAGTTCTTC
TRBJ2-2	TRBV6-4	many	NA	CASSDHMGVAGELFF	TGTGCCAGCAGTGACCACATGGGGGTAGCCGGGGAGCTGTTTTTT
TRBJ1-6	TRBV20-1	NA	TRBD1	CSAPRTGDSPLHF	TGCAGTGCCCCTAGGACAGGGGATTCACCCCTCCACTTT
TRBJ1-1	TRBV29-1	once	NA	CSVMTVANTEAFF	TGCAGCGTTATGACGGTAGCGAACACTGAAGCTTTCTTT
TRBJ2-7	TRBV9	NA	NA	CASSGDTYEQYF	TGTGCCAGCAGCGGTGACACCTACGAGCAGTACTTC